This TCR beta chain comes out of a study of cytomegalovirus exposure and HLA in healthy donors. Study-level findings and limits: Among TCR beta chains of equal frequency, HLA-associated ones were more clonally expanded in a later analysis.

The CDR3 has 14 amino acids. V lost 5 bases and J lost 2, with 11 bases in between. Per germline, CDR1 SGHRS and CDR2 YFSETQ. The PCR used 60 Vbeta and 13 Jbeta primers. Produced via immunoSEQ multiplex PCR; TCRdb's table is partial and in-frame only. The repertoire holds 100,000 to 150,000 clones, approximately 78% seen once, with about 11% in the top ten. The sample holds a few counts of this clone. Its antigen is undetermined. Sequencing was carried out using PBMCs. This sequence was found in a man younger than 40 in good health and CMV-seropositive. The V call is TRBV5-1, the J call TRBJ2-1; maybe TRBD2 (6 bases). CDR3 nucleotides: TGCGCCAGCAGTCCTCCGGGAGCCTACAATGAGCAGTTCTTC. As protein: CASSPPGAYNEQFF.